The clone carrying this TCR beta chain was seen only a few times. TCRdb keeps only in-frame clones here, not all; method: immunoSEQ multiplex PCR. The table includes about 64,000 clones, around 83% detected once. The trim removed 1 base at V and 4 bases at J, leaving 6 bases unmatched. From germline, CDR1 is LGHDT and CDR2 YNNKEL (reference sequence). The CDR3 contains 15 residues. The data were taken from a study of blood T cell repertoires in COVID-19. The chain carries TRBV3-1 (or the pseudogene TRBV3-2) and TRBJ2-7; 8 nucleotides line up with TRBD2. What was sequenced was peripheral blood. The clonotype was recovered from a human donor in a cohort sampled during active COVID-19. CDR3 residues: CASSQVPGGEYEQYF. The CDR3, as DNA: TGTGCCAGCAGCCAAGTTCCGGGGGGGGAATACGAGCAGTACTTC.